Following are 22 T cell receptor beta chains from one sample sequenced in a study of a mutant IDH1 vaccine in newly diagnosed glioma. The antigens of these receptors remain unknown. Sequencing used immunoSEQ multiplex PCR; TCRdb keeps in-frame clones, though not all of them. Of about 54,000 clones in the sample, about 81% are singletons; the top ten hold 3% to 4%. Time point given: week 5, during vaccination. All doses held 300 ug of mutant IDH1 20-mer peptide, with topical imiquimod. Sequenced material: PBMCs, taken from a glioma patient whose treatment included an IDH1 peptide vaccine. These receptors were collected from a man aged 25-40 years with glioma.

The chain joins TRBV29-1 to TRBJ2-3; 7 positions agree with TRBD2. Germline CDR1 is SQVTM and CDR2 is ANQGSEA. This CDR3 contains 19 residues. The V gene end was trimmed by 8 bases and the J gene end by 4 bases; junction bases not matched to a gene: 27. In nucleotides, the CDR3 is TGCAGCTTAGCGGGTTTCACCTCACAACCCACGTCCCCCCCAGATACGCAGTATTTT. Translation: CSLAGFTSQPTSPPDTQYF.

The J gene is TRBJ1-3, the V gene TRBV5-4, with unresolved D. Trimming took off 4 bases at V and 0 bases at J, with 11 bases between the two ends. CDR3 length: 15 residues. Germline V gene sequence: CDR1 SGHNT, CDR2 YYREEE (reference sequence). CDR3 loop: CASSQAQSSGNTIYF. Here the CDR3 DNA reads TGTGCCAGCAGCCAAGCTCAAAGCTCTGGAAACACCATATATTTT.

The chain employs TRBV13 and TRBJ2-4; 12 nucleotides match TRBD2. Germline lookup yields CDR1 PRHDT and CDR2 FYEKMQ (reference sequence). V lost 1 base and J lost 2; bases outside the gene matches: 9. This CDR3 is built from 19 residues. The CDR3 sequence is CASSLARRTSGKTKNIQYF. The CDR3 nucleotides read TGTGCCAGCAGCTTAGCTCGCCGGACTAGCGGGAAAACCAAAAACATTCAGTACTTC.

In its sample, this clone was seen a few times. The junction does not match germline at one end; this may be a read error. CDR3 coding DNA: TGTGCCAGCACTGAACGGACCAGCAATCAGCCCCAGCATTTT. Its protein product is CASTERTSNQPQHF. V gene TRBV6-1 combines with J gene TRBJ1-5; D is uncertain. CDR1 and CDR2 from the germline V gene are MNHNS and SASEGT. This CDR3 spans 14 amino acids.

The chain carries TRBV5-1 and TRBJ2-1, with D possibly TRBD1 on 5 matching bases. Germline assignment: CDR1 SGHRS and CDR2 YFSETQ. The CDR3 covers 15 residues. With 0 bases removed from V and 7 bases from J, the gap between germline ends came to 14 bases. The DNA for the CDR3 is TGCGCCAGCAGCTTGGTGGCAGGGAAGAGGAATGAGCAGTTCTTC. Residues: CASSLVAGKRNEQFF. Variable domain in full (rest from reference TRBV5-1 and TRBJ2-1): KAGVTQTPRYLIKTRGQQVTLSCSPISGHRSVSWYQQTPGQGLQFLFEYFSETQRNKGNFPGRFSGRQFSNSRSEMNVSTLELGDSALYLCASSLVAGKRNEQFFGPGTRLTVL.

This sequence joins TRBV7-9 and TRBJ2-2; perhaps TRBD2 as D (5 bases). This CDR3 has 18 amino acids. Trimming took off 4 bases at V and 0 bases at J, with 18 bases between the two ends. CDR1 SEHNR and CDR2 FQNEAQ come from the germline V gene (reference sequence). For the CDR3, the DNA is TGTGCCAGCAGCTGGGCGGGCAGGAGAGACGCGAACACCGGGGAGCTGTTTTTT. This codes for CASSWAGRRDANTGELFF.

This sequence joins TRBV13 and TRBJ1-1, with 10 positions matching TRBD1. CDR3 size: 16 residues. Trimming removed 4 bases from V and 3 bases from J; junction bases left unmatched: 8. The germline V gene has CDR1 PRHDT and CDR2 FYEKMQ (reference sequence). CDR3: CASSWGTGEEDTEAFF. DNA for the CDR3: TGTGCCAGCAGCTGGGGGACAGGGGAGGAGGACACTGAAGCTTTCTTT.

The chain joins TRBV6-6 to TRBJ1-2, with D unresolved. Germline values: CDR1 MNHNY, CDR2 SVGAGI (reference sequence). The CDR3 is 16 amino acids. V was clipped by 2 bases and J by 3 bases, with 16 bases between them. The CDR3 sequence: CASSYTKVGSDYGYTF. CDR3 in DNA: TGTGCCAGCAGTTACACGAAGGTGGGATCGGACTATGGCTACACCTTC.

The rearrangement uses TRBV28 and TRBJ1-3; TRBD1 agrees at 9 bases. Germline lookup yields CDR1 MDHEN and CDR2 SYDVKM. The V and J ends lost 5 bases and 6 bases, in that order; junction bases with no gene match: 8. This CDR3 is 15 amino acids long. The CDR3 protein is CASSLGQGITNTIYF. The CDR3, as DNA: TGTGCCAGCAGTCTCGGACAGGGGATAACAAACACCATATATTTT.

The rearrangement links TRBV5-4 to TRBJ2-3; a possible D gene is TRBD2 (7 bases). Germline loops: CDR1 SGHNT, CDR2 YYREEE (reference sequence). V shed 5 bases and J shed 0 bases, with 22 bases lying between them. The CDR3 has 18 residues. This CDR3 reads CASRFGGASGFSTDTQYF. The CDR3 DNA follows: TGTGCCAGCAGGTTTGGGGGGGCTAGCGGTTTTAGCACAGATACGCAGTATTTT. The full variable domain, rest sourced from reference TRBV5-4 and TRBJ2-3, is ETGVTQSPTHLIKTRGQQVTLRCSSQSGHNTVSWYQQALGQGPQFIFQYYREEENGRGNFPPRFSGLQFPNYSSELNVNALELDDSALYLCASRFGGASGFSTDTQYFGPGTRLTVL.

V gene TRBV7-9 combines with J gene TRBJ1-2, with a possible D match to TRBD1 (6 bases). Germline lookup yields CDR1 SEHNR and CDR2 FQNEAQ (reference sequence). The CDR3 has 15 amino acids. The V and J ends lost 5 bases and 4 bases respectively, with 17 bases between them. The CDR3: CASSLDFGGIYGYTF. CDR3 coding DNA: TGTGCCAGCAGCCTGGACTTCGGGGGCATCTATGGCTACACCTTC.

The chain employs TRBV7-9 and TRBJ2-1, with 8 bases matching TRBD2. The ends lost 1 base at V and 1 base at J; junction bases unmatched: 6. CDR1 and CDR2 (germline): SEHNR, FQNEAQ (reference sequence). There are 17 residues in the CDR3. Written as DNA, the CDR3 is TGTGCCAGCAGCTTAGTTCCCGGGGGGGATTCCTACAATGAGCAGTTCTTC. The encoded protein is CASSLVPGGDSYNEQFF.

The V call is TRBV10-1, the J call TRBJ2-1; no reliable D call. Germline V gives CDR1 WNHNN, CDR2 SYGVQD (reference sequence). V was trimmed by 4 bases and J by 6 bases, leaving 4 bases between them. The CDR3 runs 11 residues. The CDR3 region has the DNA TGCGCCAGCAGTGCCGGCAATGAGCAGTTCTTC. Translating it yields CASSAGNEQFF.

The CDR3 DNA follows: TGTGCCAGCAGTGTTGTGGGACAGGGCGGCGGCTACACCTTC. Encoded protein: CASSVVGQGGGYTF. The chain couples TRBV6-5 to TRBJ1-2; 9 bases are a match to TRBD1. The CDR3 is 14 amino acids. Germline CDR1 is MNHEY and CDR2 is SVGAGI. V was clipped by 5 bases and J by 8 bases; unmatched bases: 9.

This clone was detected once. The gene calls are TRBV21-1 and TRBJ2-2; the table's TRBD1 call for D was not verified on the DNA. TRBV21-1 represents a pseudogene. The CDR3 totals 15 residues. DNA for the CDR3: TGTGCCAGCAGCAAAGGTTACAGGGACACCGGGGAGCTGTTTTTT. Encoded protein: CASSKGYRDTGELFF.

This clone has a handful of counts. This chain connects TRBV2 to TRBJ1-3; D remains unclear. Trimming took 5 bases from V and 0 from J, leaving 5 bases between them. Germline V gives CDR1 SNHLY, CDR2 FYNNEI. The length of the CDR3 is 13 residues. CDR3 DNA: TGTGCCAGCAGTATATTCTCTGGAAACACCATATATTTT. Its translation is CASSIFSGNTIYF.

The J gene is TRBJ2-5, the V gene TRBV11-2, with D hard to call. Germline values: CDR1 SGHAT, CDR2 FQNNGV. With 8 bases removed from V and 2 bases from J, the gap between germline ends came to 6 bases. This CDR3 region has 11 residues. CDR3 amino acids: CASLGQETQYF. The CDR3 DNA reads TGTGCCAGCCTAGGGCAAGAGACCCAGTACTTC.

The chain links TRBV9 to TRBJ1-1; 7 bases fit TRBD1. CDR1 is SGDLS, CDR2 YYNGEE, per germline. Unmatched junction bases numbered 10, after V lost 2 bases and J lost 6 bases. CDR3 length equals 15 residues. The DNA for the CDR3 is TGTGCCAGCAGCGTCCGGGACAGCGGGGGGGCTGAAGCTTTCTTT. It is translated as CASSVRDSGGAEAFF.

The J gene is TRBJ2-5, the V gene TRBV2; 7 bases are a match to TRBD2. Trimming cost V 0 bases and J 2 bases; bases outside gene matches: 3. Germline V lookup: CDR1 SNHLY, CDR2 FYNNEI. The CDR3 totals 15 residues. CDR3 coding DNA: TGTGCCAGCAGTGAAGCCCCTAGCGGACAAGAGACCCAGTACTTC. Residues: CASSEAPSGQETQYF.

The chain couples TRBV5-1 to TRBJ2-2, with 7 bases matching TRBD1. CDR1 and CDR2 from the germline V gene are SGHRS and YFSETQ. This CDR3 comprises 15 residues. After removal of 4 bases from V and 6 bases from J, the junction contained 9 bases not matched to a gene. The CDR3 spells CASSPRGGAAGELFF. DNA of the CDR3: TGCGCCAGCAGCCCCCGAGGGGGCGCGGCCGGGGAGCTGTTTTTT.

The CDR3 DNA sequence: TGCAGCGTTGAAGCCTCTCGACGGGGAATCTATGGCTACACCTTC. Its protein is CSVEASRRGIYGYTF. The V gene is TRBV29-1, the J gene TRBJ1-2, with D uncertain. V was pared by 1 base and J by 4 bases, with 16 bases between. The CDR3 has 15 amino acids. CDR1 is SQVTM, CDR2 ANQGSEA, per germline.

This rearrangement joins TRBV6-5 to TRBJ1-3, with D tentatively TRBD1 (5 bases). Germline-derived CDR1 and CDR2 are MNHEY and SVGAGI. The CDR3 is 15 residues long. V lost 7 bases to trimming and J lost 0 bases, with 13 bases between them. The CDR3 spells CASINQGASGNTIYF. In nucleotides, the CDR3 is TGTGCCAGCATTAATCAGGGTGCCTCTGGAAACACCATATATTTT.